These 27 T cell receptor beta chains originate from one sample sequenced in a study of cytomegalovirus exposure and HLA in healthy donors. Researchers ran the PCR with 60 Vbeta and 13 Jbeta primers. Data came from immunoSEQ multiplex PCR; TCRdb stores just in-frame clones and leaves some out. This repertoire shows 150,000 to 200,000 clones, roughly 80% found once; its top ten account for 2.5% to 3.5%. Sample: PBMCs. These receptors were collected from a male donor in good health and CMV-seronegative.

J is TRBJ2-2 and V is TRBV18; tentative D call: TRBD1 (5 bases). The CDR3 loop spans 15 amino acids. The germline V gene has CDR1 KGHSH and CDR2 LQKENI. V dropped 3 bases and J dropped 1 base, with 9 bases sitting between them. CDR3 amino acids: CASSPSQGNTGELFF. The DNA for the CDR3 is TGTGCCAGCTCACCGAGTCAGGGGAACACCGGGGAGCTGTTTTTT.

In this sample, this clone turned up a few times. The V gene is TRBV11-2, the J gene TRBJ2-1; 11 bases line up with TRBD2. The CDR3 consists of 14 residues. Losses at the gene ends were 5 bases for V and 9 bases for J; bases not matched to a gene: 6. Per germline, CDR1 SGHAT and CDR2 FQNNGV. The CDR3 protein is CASSVASGRTEQFF. In nucleotides, the CDR3 is TGTGCCAGCAGCGTAGCTAGCGGGAGGACTGAGCAGTTCTTC.

This clone was detected only once. The gene calls are TRBV29-1 and TRBJ2-7; no clear D gene. Per the germline V gene, CDR1 is SQVTM and CDR2 is ANQGSEA. The CDR3 contains 12 residues. V dropped 4 bases and J dropped 3 bases, with 10 bases sitting between them. CDR3 DNA sequence: TGCAGCGTTGCGCTGAGAGGCTACGAGCAGTACTTC. It yields the protein CSVALRGYEQYF.

This clone has only a few counts. V is TRBV28 and J is TRBJ2-5; D call uncertain. This CDR3 region has 15 residues. Germline V gene lookup returns CDR1 MDHEN and CDR2 SYDVKM. Trimming pared 3 bases from V and 5 bases from J, leaving 16 bases between. This CDR3 reads CASSFLTYTGETQYF. In DNA, the CDR3 is TGTGCCAGCAGTTTCCTGACCTATACCGGGGAGACCCAGTACTTC.

The genes are TRBV4-3 and TRBJ2-5; D is ambiguous. Trimming removed 0 bases from V and 1 base from J, with 12 bases in between. This CDR3 has 16 amino acids. Germline assignment: CDR1 LGHNA and CDR2 YSLEER. The CDR3 sequence is CASSQDLGRSQETQYF. DNA of the CDR3: TGCGCCAGCAGCCAAGATCTTGGGCGTAGCCAAGAGACCCAGTACTTC.

The rearrangement joins TRBV7-9 to TRBJ2-5; TRBD1 matches 8 bases. Germline assignment: CDR1 SEHNR and CDR2 FQNEAQ (reference sequence). J was trimmed by 5 bases and V by 5 bases; bases with no gene match: 7. CDR3 length equals 14 residues. This CDR3 is CASSERTGRETQYF. The CDR3 DNA sequence: TGTGCCAGCAGCGAACGGACAGGGCGGGAGACCCAGTACTTC.

The DNA of the CDR3 is TGTGCCAGTTCCACGAGGAACACCTACGAGCAGTACTTC. This gives the protein CASSTRNTYEQYF. This chain connects TRBV19 to TRBJ2-5; no firm D call. The J call is doubtful: the DNA matches TRBJ2-7 better. Germline V gives CDR1 LNHDA, CDR2 SQIVND (reference sequence). The CDR3 sequence is 13 residues long.

This clone was found once. The chain uses TRBV7-9 and TRBJ1-2; 11 nucleotides agree with TRBD1. Germline lookup yields CDR1 SEHNR and CDR2 FQNEAQ (reference sequence). The CDR3 loop spans 14 amino acids. With 5 bases clipped from V and 6 bases from J, the junction kept 5 bases outside the gene matches. The CDR3 sequence is CASSRRTGGDGYTF. CDR3 in DNA: TGTGCCAGCAGCCGAAGGACAGGGGGCGATGGCTACACCTTC.

In nucleotides, the CDR3 is TGTGCCAGCAGTGTCCAAGGAGCGGGGGTTTACAATGAGCAGTTCTTC. Translation: CASSVQGAGVYNEQFF. This chain links TRBV25-1 with TRBJ2-1, with TRBD2 matching 8 bases. Trimming at V came to 4 bases and at J to 4 bases, leaving 9 bases not matched to a gene. The CDR3 length is 16 residues. Germline CDR1 MGHDK, CDR2 SYGVNS.

This chain joins TRBV4-3 and TRBJ2-5; 8 nucleotides align to TRBD2. Germline V gene sequence: CDR1 LGHNA, CDR2 YSLEER. V lost 0 bases and J lost 5; bases outside the gene matches: 11. The CDR3 runs 17 residues. CDR3 sequence: CASSQDARTSIGETQYF. CDR3 DNA sequence: TGCGCCAGCAGCCAAGATGCCAGGACTAGCATTGGGGAGACCCAGTACTTC.

At least ten counts were recorded for this clone. V is TRBV30 and J is TRBJ1-5; tentatively, D is TRBD1 (6 bases). V lost 4 bases and J lost 15, with 16 bases in between. This CDR3 has 11 residues. CDR1 is GTSNPN, CDR2 SVGIG, per germline (reference sequence). CDR3 sequence (DNA): TGTGCCTGGAAAGGGAGCCAGGGGTGGCATTTT. Protein sequence: CAWKGSQGWHF.

The V and J genes are TRBV2 and TRBJ1-2, with D possibly being TRBD1 (6 bases). Trimming cost V 9 bases and J 4 bases, with 21 bases left between them. This CDR3 spans 15 amino acids. Germline CDR1 SNHLY, CDR2 FYNNEI. The CDR3 is CASLHRDGGVYGYTF. CDR3 in DNA: TGTGCCAGTCTCCACAGGGACGGTGGCGTCTATGGCTACACCTTC. The full variable domain, its missing parts supplied by reference TRBV2 and TRBJ1-2, is EPEVTQTPSHQVTQMGQEVILRCVPISNHLYFYWYRQILGQKVEFLVSFYNNEISEKSEIFDDQFSVERPDGSNFTLKIRSTKLEDSAMYFCASLHRDGGVYGYTFGSGTRLTVV.

The chain combines TRBV27 with TRBJ2-7, with 7 positions matching TRBD1. This CDR3 contains 13 residues. V trimming: 6 bases; J trimming: 5 bases; junction bases outside the gene matches: 7. CDR1 and CDR2 from the germline V gene are MNHEY and SMNVEV (reference sequence). The CDR3 coding sequence is TGTGCCAGCAGGTTAAGGGGGCAAAACGAGCAGTACTTC. Translating gives CASRLRGQNEQYF.

The V gene is TRBV7-2, the J gene TRBJ1-4; D is unclear. Trimming left V 1 base short and J 0 bases short, with 12 bases between. CDR3 length: 17 residues. CDR1 SGHTA and CDR2 FQGNSA come from the germline V gene. This CDR3 reads CASSLDGQRATNEKLFF. The CDR3 DNA reads TGTGCCAGCAGCTTAGATGGCCAGAGGGCAACTAATGAAAAACTGTTTTTT.

This chain connects TRBV7-8 to TRBJ1-1, with TRBD1 matching over 7 bases. Germline lookup yields CDR1 SGHVS and CDR2 FQNEAQ. This CDR3 has 12 residues. V trimming: 3 bases; J trimming: 7 bases; junction bases outside the gene matches: 2. The CDR3 reads CASSFQGVEAFF. The CDR3 DNA reads as TGTGCCAGCAGCTTTCAGGGGGTTGAAGCTTTCTTT.

The J gene is TRBJ2-1, the V gene TRBV19, with 11 bases that match TRBD2. The CDR3 has 16 amino acids. J gave up 2 bases and V 7 bases, and 7 bases lay outside the gene matches. Germline V gene sequence: CDR1 LNHDA, CDR2 SQIVND (reference sequence). DNA for the CDR3: TGTGCCAGTACCAATCCACTAGCGGGGGCCTACAATGAGCAGTTCTTC. Amino acids: CASTNPLAGAYNEQFF.

This clone was seen a single time. This chain connects TRBV29-1 to TRBJ2-1; 10 nucleotides match TRBD2. The CDR3 consists of 16 residues. Looked up from germline, CDR1 is SQVTM and CDR2 is ANQGSEA. With 4 bases clipped from V and 1 base from J, the junction kept 7 bases outside the gene matches. CDR3 coding DNA: TGCAGCGTTGTTGTCGGGACTAGCGCTTCCTACAATGAGCAGTTCTTC. Protein sequence: CSVVVGTSASYNEQFF.

The J gene is TRBJ1-3, the V gene TRBV19; D gene ambiguous. Trimming pared 6 bases from V and 1 base from J, leaving 10 bases between. This CDR3 comprises 14 residues. Germline V gene lookup returns CDR1 LNHDA and CDR2 SQIVND (reference sequence). Written as DNA, the CDR3 is TGTGCCAGTAGAGGCGGCTGGTCTGGAAACACCATATATTTT. Residues: CASRGGWSGNTIYF.

V gene TRBV5-4 combines with J gene TRBJ2-1; 10 nucleotides match TRBD2. This CDR3 region has 17 residues. The V gene end was trimmed by 3 bases and the J gene end by 6 bases; junction bases not matched to a gene: 12. The germline gives CDR1 SGHNT, CDR2 YYREEE (reference sequence). The CDR3 bases are TGTGCCAGCAGCTACCCGGGGCTAGCGGGAGACGCCAATGAGCAGTTCTTC. Protein sequence: CASSYPGLAGDANEQFF. The whole variable domain, remainder taken from reference TRBV5-4 and TRBJ2-1, is ETGVTQSPTHLIKTRGQQVTLRCSSQSGHNTVSWYQQALGQGPQFIFQYYREEENGRGNFPPRFSGLQFPNYSSELNVNALELDDSALYLCASSYPGLAGDANEQFFGPGTRLTVL.

This chain joins TRBV2 and TRBJ1-1; no firm D call. The V and J ends lost 6 bases and 1 base respectively, with 6 bases between them. Germline CDR1 SNHLY, CDR2 FYNNEI. This CDR3 has 12 residues. The CDR3 nucleotides read TGTGCCAGCAGAGCAGGGAACACTGAAGCTTTCTTT. Translating gives CASRAGNTEAFF.

The CDR3 DNA follows: TGTGCCAGCAGCTTAGCGCAGGGCTATAGCAATCAGCCCCAGCATTTT. Translating it yields CASSLAQGYSNQPQHF. V and J are TRBV7-2 and TRBJ1-5; tentative D call: TRBD1 (5 bases). The CDR3 length is 16 residues. The germline gives CDR1 SGHTA, CDR2 FQGNSA. V dropped 0 bases and J dropped 0 bases, with 9 bases sitting between them.

The V gene is TRBV2, the J gene TRBJ1-5; TRBD1 aligns across 9 bases. CDR1 and CDR2 (germline): SNHLY, FYNNEI. The CDR3 runs 15 residues. The V and J ends lost 7 bases and 0 bases, in that order; junction bases with no gene match: 4. CDR3 sequence: CASTRDRDSNQPQHF. The CDR3 nucleotides are TGTGCCAGCACCCGGGACAGGGATAGCAATCAGCCCCAGCATTTT.

This clone was seen only a few times. This chain links TRBV29-1 with TRBJ2-1; 7 bases line up with TRBD1. Germline values: CDR1 SQVTM, CDR2 ANQGSEA. The CDR3 loop spans 15 amino acids. J gave up 6 bases and V 3 bases, and 11 bases lay outside the gene matches. CDR3 DNA sequence: TGCAGCGTTGAGACAGGGCTAGGGGCCGTCAATGAGCAGTTCTTC. Amino acid sequence: CSVETGLGAVNEQFF.

This rearrangement joins TRBV7-8 to TRBJ1-4; 7 bases map to TRBD1. CDR3 length: 14 residues. Trimming removed 4 bases from V and 8 bases from J; junction bases left unmatched: 7. Germline V gives CDR1 SGHVS, CDR2 FQNEAQ. CDR3 nucleotide sequence: TGTGCCAGCAGCTCCTTGACAGGGTGGGAAAAACTGTTTTTT. Its translation: CASSSLTGWEKLFF.

The chain is built from TRBV7-9 and TRBJ1-1; 7 bases align to TRBD1. Germline loops: CDR1 SEHNR, CDR2 FQNEAQ (reference sequence). The V gene end was trimmed by 4 bases and the J gene end by 2 bases; junction bases not matched to a gene: 10. The CDR3 length is 16 residues. The CDR3 is CASSSGQVPKNTEAFF. The CDR3 DNA reads as TGTGCCAGCAGCTCCGGACAGGTCCCTAAAAACACTGAAGCTTTCTTT.

Regarding this clone: A junction end diverges from the germline sequence, so it may reflect a read error. The genes are TRBV5-6 and TRBJ2-1, with 14 positions matching TRBD2. The CDR3 is made up of 15 amino acids. Germline values: CDR1 SGHDT, CDR2 YYEEEE. The CDR3 sequence is CASSPRTSGRPLWIF. CDR3 bases: TGTGCCAGCAGCCCAAGGACTAGCGGGAGGCCCCTTTGGATCTTC. Full variable domain (outside the CDR3, taken from reference TRBV5-6 and TRBJ2-1): DAGVTQSPTHLIKTRGQQVTLRCSPKSGHDTVSWYQQALGQGPQFIFQYYEEEERQRGNFPDRFSGHQFPNYSSELNVNALLLGDSALYLCASSPRTSGRPLWIFGPGTRLTVL.

This chain joins TRBV27 and TRBJ1-4; no clear D gene. The CDR3 loop spans 13 amino acids. Trimming took off 2 bases at V and 5 bases at J, with 6 bases between the two ends. From germline, CDR1 is MNHEY and CDR2 SMNVEV (reference sequence). CDR3 sequence reads: CASSLRANEKLFF. DNA of the CDR3: TGTGCCAGCAGTTTACGAGCGAATGAAAAACTGTTTTTT.